One sample yielded the 29 T cell receptor beta chains listed below, sequenced in a study of control samples from healthy donors and cancer patients. The table came from immunoSEQ multiplex PCR; TCRdb's copy has only in-frame clones and leaves some out. The profile shows approximately 86,000 clones, about 89% of them singletons. The sequenced sample was blood. The receptors come from a man aged 25 to 40 in good health.

This CDR3 reads CASSLLSARREKLFF. CDR3 bases: TGTGCCAGCAGCTTACTTTCGGCCCGACGCGAAAAACTGTTTTTT. The chain employs TRBV6-5 and TRBJ1-4; no reliable D call. V lost 6 bases and J lost 8, with 19 bases in between. Germline V gene sequence: CDR1 MNHEY, CDR2 SVGAGI. The CDR3 length is 15 residues.

The chain couples TRBV3-1 (or the pseudogene TRBV3-2) to TRBJ2-4; 7 nucleotides agree with TRBD1. The trim removed 2 bases at V and 0 bases at J, leaving 7 bases unmatched. Germline-derived CDR1 and CDR2 are LGHDT and YNNKEL (reference sequence). The length of the CDR3 is 17 residues. As DNA, the CDR3 is TGTGCCAGCAGCCAATCGGGGACAGCACTAGCCAAAAACATTCAGTACTTC. Encoded protein: CASSQSGTALAKNIQYF.

This chain joins TRBV5-8 and TRBJ2-3; 9 nucleotides agree with TRBD2. The CDR3 spans 16 residues. Germline lookup yields CDR1 SGHTS and CDR2 YDEGEE. Germline trimming cut 0 bases from V and 2 bases from J; bases unmatched to any gene: 4. CDR3 protein: CASSLVLAGATDTQYF. The CDR3 nucleotides are TGTGCCAGCAGCTTGGTACTAGCGGGTGCCACAGATACGCAGTATTTT.

The gene calls are TRBV2 and TRBJ2-5; possible D gene TRBD2, 8 bases. Deletions cut 5 bases from V and 5 bases from J, with 18 bases between. Germline V lookup: CDR1 SNHLY, CDR2 FYNNEI. The CDR3 runs to 15 residues. The chain's CDR3 is CASSLRQGGGETQYF. CDR3 in DNA: TGTGCCAGCAGTCTAAGACAGGGCGGGGGGGAGACCCAGTACTTC. The entire variable domain, with the rest obtained from reference TRBV2 and TRBJ2-5, is as follows: EPEVTQTPSHQVTQMGQEVILRCVPISNHLYFYWYRQILGQKVEFLVSFYNNEISEKSEIFDDQFSVERPDGSNFTLKIRSTKLEDSAMYFCASSLRQGGGETQYFGPGTRLLVL.

The chain links TRBV7-9 to TRBJ1-1, with 8 bases that match TRBD1. Germline CDR1 and CDR2: SEHNR and FQNEAQ (reference sequence). Trimming removed 4 bases from V and 0 bases from J; junction bases left unmatched: 1. The CDR3 has 14 residues. This CDR3 reads CASSWTGMNTEAFF. The DNA for the CDR3 is TGTGCCAGCAGCTGGACAGGGATGAACACTGAAGCTTTCTTT.

The J gene is TRBJ1-1, the V gene TRBV30; D not resolved. V dropped 0 bases and J dropped 4 bases, with 9 bases sitting between them. This CDR3 is built from 13 residues. Looked up from germline, CDR1 is GTSNPN and CDR2 is SVGIG (reference sequence). CDR3 in DNA: TGTGCCTGGAGTGTATACGCGGGCACTGAAGCTTTCTTT. Its translation is CAWSVYAGTEAFF.

The J gene is TRBJ1-1, the V gene TRBV4-1; possible D gene TRBD1, 5 bases. V lost 7 bases, J lost 8 bases, and 20 bases lay in between. Germline CDR1 reads MGHRA; CDR2 reads YSYEKL. This CDR3 has 14 amino acids. The CDR3 is CASKRQPVRSEAFF. The DNA for the CDR3 is TGCGCCAGCAAGAGACAGCCTGTCCGATCGGAAGCTTTCTTT.

This rearrangement joins TRBV27 to TRBJ2-7, with 7 bases lining up with TRBD1. The V and J ends lost 5 bases and 2 bases, in that order; junction bases with no gene match: 9. CDR3 length: 15 amino acids. In germline, CDR1 is MNHEY, CDR2 SMNVEV (reference sequence). CDR3 DNA: TGTGCCAGCAGTCCGACGACAGGGATCCCCTACGAGCAGTACTTC. Its translation is CASSPTTGIPYEQYF.

This rearrangement joins TRBV6-6 to TRBJ2-3; TRBD1 aligns across 9 bases. Unmatched junction bases numbered 8, after V lost 4 bases and J lost 3 bases. CDR3 length equals 16 residues. Per the germline V gene, CDR1 is MNHNY and CDR2 is SVGAGI (reference sequence). The CDR3 loop is CASSFMGQGGTDTQYF. The CDR3, as DNA: TGTGCCAGCAGTTTCATGGGACAGGGTGGAACAGATACGCAGTATTTT.

The chain is built from TRBV9 and TRBJ1-2; perhaps TRBD1 as D (5 bases). This CDR3 spans 14 amino acids. Germline CDR1 and CDR2: SGDLS and YYNGEE. V dropped 0 bases and J dropped 4 bases, with 10 bases sitting between them. The CDR3 region is CASSVDRQSYGYTF. CDR3 coding DNA: TGTGCCAGCAGCGTAGATCGACAGAGCTATGGCTACACCTTC.

The chain joins TRBV10-3 to TRBJ2-3; 13 bases are a match to TRBD2. The V gene's germline CDR1 is ENHRY and CDR2 SYGVKD. CDR3 length equals 16 residues. V lost 10 bases and J lost 0; bases outside the gene matches: 7. CDR3 coding DNA: TGTGCCACCAGACTAGCGGGGGGCCCTAGCACAGATACGCAGTATTTT. This codes for CATRLAGGPSTDTQYF.

The chain has TRBV5-1 and TRBJ2-3; the match to TRBD2 covers 7 bases. The CDR3 sequence is 15 residues long. J lost 5 bases, V lost 4 bases, and 10 bases had no gene match. CDR1 SGHRS and CDR2 YFSETQ come from the germline V gene. In DNA, the CDR3 is TGCGCCAGCAGCCCAGGACTAGTCCCCAAAGATACGCAGTATTTT. The encoded protein is CASSPGLVPKDTQYF.

V and J are TRBV9 and TRBJ2-2; 8 bases fit TRBD2. The CDR3 extends over 16 amino acids. The germline V gene encodes CDR1 SGDLS and CDR2 YYNGEE. After removal of 2 bases from V and 1 base from J, the junction contained 4 bases not matched to a gene. The CDR3 DNA reads as TGTGCCAGCAGCGTTAGCGGGGTGAAGAACACCGGGGAGCTGTTTTTT. This gives the protein CASSVSGVKNTGELFF.

The chain combines TRBV10-1 with TRBJ2-2; D is undetermined. This CDR3 has 13 residues. Trimming took 4 bases from V and 5 from J, leaving 8 bases between them. Germline assignment: CDR1 WNHNN and CDR2 SYGVQD (reference sequence). CDR3 residues: CASSARVTGELFF. The CDR3 nucleotides are TGCGCCAGCAGTGCGAGAGTTACCGGGGAGCTGTTTTTT.

This chain joins TRBV29-1 and TRBJ1-1; D ambiguous. Germline lookup yields CDR1 SQVTM and CDR2 ANQGSEA. This CDR3 has 11 residues. Trimming left V 6 bases short and J 2 bases short, with 7 bases between. Written as DNA, the CDR3 is TGCAGCGTAACGGGAAACACTGAAGCTTTCTTT. Translated, it gives CSVTGNTEAFF.

This chain joins TRBV23-1 and TRBJ2-5; TRBD1 agrees at 9 bases. TRBV23-1 is labeled an ORF, and its function is uncertain. This CDR3 comprises 16 residues. Unmatched junction bases numbered 6, after V lost 3 bases and J lost 1 base. The CDR3 nucleotides are TGCGCCAGCAGTCACCTCATGGACAGGGGCCAAGAGACCCAGTACTTC. As protein: CASSHLMDRGQETQYF.

This chain links TRBV4-1 with TRBJ2-1; D might be TRBD1 (5 bases). The length of the CDR3 is 14 residues. Trimming cost V 1 base and J 3 bases, with 7 bases left between them. Germline V gene lookup returns CDR1 MGHRA and CDR2 YSYEKL. CDR3 sequence: CASSQVQGYNEQFF. CDR3 sequence (DNA): TGCGCCAGCAGCCAAGTGCAGGGCTACAATGAGCAGTTCTTC.

The chain links TRBV7-6 to TRBJ2-5; 8 bases map to TRBD1. The J segment lost 3 bases and the V segment lost 1 base, leaving 7 bases of the junction unmatched. Germline V CDR1 and CDR2: SGHVS, FNYEAQ. The CDR3 sequence is 16 residues long. The CDR3 is CASSLGPATGEETQYF. CDR3 DNA sequence: TGTGCCAGCAGCTTAGGGCCGGCGACAGGGGAAGAGACCCAGTACTTC.

The chain is built from TRBV5-1 and TRBJ1-1; 8 nucleotides align to TRBD1. With 1 base clipped from V and 2 bases from J, the junction kept 1 base outside the gene matches. Germline V gene lookup returns CDR1 SGHRS and CDR2 YFSETQ. The CDR3 totals 14 residues. CDR3 sequence: CASSLPGGNTEAFF. CDR3 in DNA: TGCGCCAGCAGCTTGCCAGGGGGCAACACTGAAGCTTTCTTT.

This chain connects TRBV5-5 to TRBJ1-1; tentative D call: TRBD1 (6 bases). V gave up 2 bases and J gave up 0 bases, with 14 bases separating them. The CDR3 runs to 16 residues. CDR1 is SGHKS and CDR2 is YYEKEE in the germline V gene (reference sequence). The CDR3 protein is CASSLTGTPMNTEAFF. As DNA, the CDR3 is TGTGCCAGCAGCTTAACCGGGACACCCATGAACACTGAAGCTTTCTTT.

The chain recombines TRBV2 with TRBJ1-3; D is undetermined. The CDR3 runs 13 residues. CDR1 and CDR2 from the germline V gene are SNHLY and FYNNEI. V was trimmed by 1 base and J by 8 bases, leaving 9 bases between them. CDR3 region: CASSEDLWDTIYF. The DNA for the CDR3 is TGTGCCAGCAGTGAAGATCTATGGGACACCATATATTTT.

The chain has TRBV30 and TRBJ2-2; D is uncertain. V dropped 5 bases and J dropped 6 bases, with 4 bases sitting between them. The length of the CDR3 is 10 residues. Germline CDR1 is GTSNPN and CDR2 is SVGIG (reference sequence). The CDR3: CAWGPGELFF. The CDR3, as DNA: TGTGCCTGGGGGCCCGGGGAGCTGTTTTTT.

This rearrangement joins TRBV29-1 to TRBJ1-1, with D possibly being TRBD1 (5 bases). Germline CDR1 SQVTM, CDR2 ANQGSEA. CDR3 length: 14 residues. Trimming took off 1 base at V and 0 bases at J, with 9 bases between the two ends. The CDR3 here is CSVEGAGMNTEAFF. CDR3 DNA sequence: TGCAGCGTTGAAGGGGCAGGGATGAACACTGAAGCTTTCTTT. Supplemented by reference TRBV29-1 and TRBJ1-1, the full variable domain reads SAVISQKPSRDICQRGTSLTIQCQVDSQVTMMFWYRQQPGQSLTLIATANQGSEATYESGFVIDKFPISRPNLTFSTLTVSNMSPEDSSIYLCSVEGAGMNTEAFFGQGTRLTVV.

The chain employs TRBV3-1 (or the pseudogene TRBV3-2) and TRBJ2-2; 7 bases align to TRBD1. Germline lookup yields CDR1 LGHDT and CDR2 YNNKEL (reference sequence). With V trimmed by 4 bases and J by 2 bases, 7 bases remained unmatched. The CDR3 is 16 residues long. The CDR3 region has the DNA TGTGCCAGCAGCCCCCATACAGGGGTAAACACCGGGGAGCTGTTTTTT. Amino acids: CASSPHTGVNTGELFF.

CDR3 sequence (DNA): TGTGCCAGCAGTTCACTCGGGGGGGCCGGAGATACGCAGTATTTT. Translated, it gives CASSSLGGAGDTQYF. The V gene is TRBV7-3, the J gene TRBJ2-3, with TRBD2 matching over 8 bases. The germline V gene encodes CDR1 SGHTA and CDR2 FQGTGA. This CDR3 has 15 amino acids. J lost 5 bases, V lost 6 bases, and 10 bases had no gene match.

The rearrangement uses TRBV5-5 and TRBJ2-7; D is possibly TRBD2 (5 bases). Between the trimmed V and J ends, which lost 6 bases and 1 base, there was a span of 14 bases. CDR3 length: 14 residues. Germline assignment: CDR1 SGHKS and CDR2 YYEKEE (reference sequence). The CDR3 coding sequence is TGTGCCAGCACCTACACGGGATTATCCTACGAGCAGTACTTC. This sequence encodes CASTYTGLSYEQYF.

The chain employs TRBV10-3 and TRBJ1-3; D perhaps matches TRBD1 (6 bases). The ends were cut back, 2 bases at V and 4 bases at J, with 12 bases in the middle. The CDR3 extends over 15 amino acids. Looked up from germline, CDR1 is ENHRY and CDR2 is SYGVKD. CDR3 nucleotides: TGTGCCATCAGTGAGCCAGGGGCGGGAGGAAACACCATATATTTT. Encoded protein: CAISEPGAGGNTIYF.

The CDR3 is CASSLDGQGLSSYNSPLHF. CDR3 DNA: TGCGCCAGCAGCTTGGACGGACAGGGGTTGAGCTCCTATAATTCACCCCTCCACTTT. V is TRBV5-1 and J is TRBJ1-6; 9 bases agree with TRBD1. After removal of 0 bases from V and 0 bases from J, the junction contained 7 bases not matched to a gene. The CDR3 is made up of 19 amino acids. Per germline, CDR1 SGHRS and CDR2 YFSETQ.

This rearrangement joins TRBV7-9 to TRBJ1-2, with TRBD1 matching 10 bases. The CDR3 sequence is 14 residues long. With V trimmed by 5 bases and J by 8 bases, 8 bases remained unmatched. Germline V gene lookup returns CDR1 SEHNR and CDR2 FQNEAQ (reference sequence). The CDR3 loop is CASSLTGGKGGYTF. For the CDR3, the DNA is TGTGCCAGCAGCCTGACAGGGGGCAAAGGAGGCTACACCTTC.